This TCR beta chain originates from a study of cytomegalovirus exposure and HLA in healthy donors. Notes on the study in general: Analysis performed later found 16,951 TCR beta sequences associated with HLA alleles at 0.05 false discovery rate. Immune exposure was documented only through CMV serostatus.

Primers for the PCR totalled 60 Vbeta and 13 Jbeta. Authors' analysis steps: Unique TCR beta chains totaled some 80 million in a later count, with roughly 10 million of them shared. The data were produced by immunoSEQ multiplex PCR, yet TCRdb's version contains in-frame clones alone and is incomplete. Clonal size and the V and J genes are those of that table, whereas D and trimming came from the DNA. This sample has 210,000 or so clones; approximately 82% occur once, and the top ten carry 0.63%. With respect to this clone: Its matching antigen is unknown.

The V gene's germline CDR1 is MDHEN and CDR2 SYDVKM. V shed 5 bases, J shed 6 bases, and the junction held 9 bases outside the gene matches. The CDR3 spans 15 residues. The sample taken for sequencing was PBMCs. The clonotype was recovered from a man younger than 35 in good health and CMV-seronegative. The chain uses TRBV28 and TRBJ1-5, with 8 bases fitting TRBD1. The CDR3 nucleotides are TGTGCCAGCAGTACAGGACAGGGAAGGTCTCAGCCCCAGCATTTT. This codes for CASSTGQGRSQPQHF.